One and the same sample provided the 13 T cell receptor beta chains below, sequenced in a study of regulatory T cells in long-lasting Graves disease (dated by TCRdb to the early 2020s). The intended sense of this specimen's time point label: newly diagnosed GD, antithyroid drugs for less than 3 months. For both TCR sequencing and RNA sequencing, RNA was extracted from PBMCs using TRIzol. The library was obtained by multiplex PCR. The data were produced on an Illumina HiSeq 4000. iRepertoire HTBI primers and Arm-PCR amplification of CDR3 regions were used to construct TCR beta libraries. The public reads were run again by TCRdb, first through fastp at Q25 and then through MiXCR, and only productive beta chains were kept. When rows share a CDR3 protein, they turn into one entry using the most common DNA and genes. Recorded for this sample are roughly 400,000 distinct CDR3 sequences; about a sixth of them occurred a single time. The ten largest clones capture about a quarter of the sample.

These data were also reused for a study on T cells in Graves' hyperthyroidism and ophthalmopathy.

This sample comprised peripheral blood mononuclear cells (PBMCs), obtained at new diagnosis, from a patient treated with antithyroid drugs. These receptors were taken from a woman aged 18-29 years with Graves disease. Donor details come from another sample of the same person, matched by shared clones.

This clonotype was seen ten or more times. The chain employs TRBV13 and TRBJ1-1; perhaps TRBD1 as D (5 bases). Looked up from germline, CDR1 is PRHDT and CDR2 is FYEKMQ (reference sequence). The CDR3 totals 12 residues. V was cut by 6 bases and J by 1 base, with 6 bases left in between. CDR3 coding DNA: TGTGCCAGCAGAACAGGGAACACTGAAGCTTTCTTT. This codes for CASRTGNTEAFF. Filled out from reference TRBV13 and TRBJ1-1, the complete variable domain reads AAGVIQSPRHLIKEKRETATLKCYPIPRHDTVYWYQQGPGQDPQFLISFYEKMQSDKGSIPDRFSAQQFSDYHSELNMSSLELGDSALYFCASRTGNTEAFFGQGTRLTVV.

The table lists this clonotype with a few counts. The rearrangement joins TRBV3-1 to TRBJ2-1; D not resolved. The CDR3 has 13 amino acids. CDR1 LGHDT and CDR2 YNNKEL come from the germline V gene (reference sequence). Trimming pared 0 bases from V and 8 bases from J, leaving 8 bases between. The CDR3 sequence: CASSQDLRHEQFF. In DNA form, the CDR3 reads TGTGCCAGCAGCCAAGATCTAAGGCATGAGCAGTTCTTC.

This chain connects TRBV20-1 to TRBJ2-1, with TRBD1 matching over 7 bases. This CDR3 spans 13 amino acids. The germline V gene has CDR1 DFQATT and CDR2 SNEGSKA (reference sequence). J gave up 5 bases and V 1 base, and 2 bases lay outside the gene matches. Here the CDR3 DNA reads TGCAGTGCTAGAGGACAGGGTAACAATGAGCAGTTCTTC. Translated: CSARGQGNNEQFF.

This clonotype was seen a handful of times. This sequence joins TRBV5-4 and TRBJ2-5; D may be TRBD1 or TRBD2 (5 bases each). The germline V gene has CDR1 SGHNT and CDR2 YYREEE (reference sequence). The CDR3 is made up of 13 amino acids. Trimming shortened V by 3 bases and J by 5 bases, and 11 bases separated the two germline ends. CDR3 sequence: CASSWREGETQYF. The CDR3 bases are TGTGCCAGCAGCTGGCGTGAGGGGGAGACCCAGTACTTC.

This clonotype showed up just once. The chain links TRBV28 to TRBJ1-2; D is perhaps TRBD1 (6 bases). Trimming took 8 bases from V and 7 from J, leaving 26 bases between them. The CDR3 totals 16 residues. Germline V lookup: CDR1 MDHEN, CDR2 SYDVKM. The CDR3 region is CASSPPGAFFFGGYTF. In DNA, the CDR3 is TGTGCCAGCTCCCCGCCGGGGGCGTTTTTTTTTGGTGGCTACACCTTC.

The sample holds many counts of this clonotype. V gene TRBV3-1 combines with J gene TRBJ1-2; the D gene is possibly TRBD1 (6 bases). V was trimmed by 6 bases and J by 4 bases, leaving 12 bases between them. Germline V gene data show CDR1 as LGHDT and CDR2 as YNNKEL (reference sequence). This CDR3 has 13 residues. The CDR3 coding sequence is TGTGCCAGCAGTCAACAGGGACTCTATGGCTACACCTTC. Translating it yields CASSQQGLYGYTF.

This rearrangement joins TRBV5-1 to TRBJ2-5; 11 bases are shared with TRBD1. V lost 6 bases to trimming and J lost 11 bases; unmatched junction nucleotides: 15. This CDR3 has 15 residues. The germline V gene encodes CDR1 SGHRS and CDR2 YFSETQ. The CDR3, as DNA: TGCGCCAGCACACCGGACAGGGGGCTTTACAATGAGCAGTACTTC. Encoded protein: CASTPDRGLYNEQYF.

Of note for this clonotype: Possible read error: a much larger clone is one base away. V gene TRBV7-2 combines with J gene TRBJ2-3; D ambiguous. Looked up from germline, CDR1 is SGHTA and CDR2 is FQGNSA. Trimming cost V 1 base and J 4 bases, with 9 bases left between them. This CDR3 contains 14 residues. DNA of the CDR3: TGTGCCAGCAGCTTAGGGGTTAGGTCAGATACGCAGTATTTT. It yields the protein CASSLGVRSDTQYF.

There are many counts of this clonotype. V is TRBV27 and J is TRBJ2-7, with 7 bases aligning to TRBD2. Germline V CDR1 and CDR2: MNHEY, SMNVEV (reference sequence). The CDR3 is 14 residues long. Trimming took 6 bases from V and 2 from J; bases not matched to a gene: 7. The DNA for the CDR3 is TGTGCCAGCAGGGGAGGGGAGGTAGCCTACGAGCAGTACTTC. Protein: CASRGGEVAYEQYF.

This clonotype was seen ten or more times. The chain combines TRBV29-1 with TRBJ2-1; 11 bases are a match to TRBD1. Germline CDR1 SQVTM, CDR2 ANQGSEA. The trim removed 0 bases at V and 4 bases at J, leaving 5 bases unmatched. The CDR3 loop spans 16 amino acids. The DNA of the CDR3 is TGCAGCGTTGAAGATCGCGGGACAGGGGGTTACAATGAGCAGTTCTTC. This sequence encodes CSVEDRGTGGYNEQFF.

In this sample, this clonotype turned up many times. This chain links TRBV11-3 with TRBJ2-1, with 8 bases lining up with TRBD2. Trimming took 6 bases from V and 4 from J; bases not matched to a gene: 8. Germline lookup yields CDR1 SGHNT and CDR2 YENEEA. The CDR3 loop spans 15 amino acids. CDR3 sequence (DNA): TGTGCCAGCAGTCAGAGACTAGCGAGTTACAATGAGCAGTTCTTC. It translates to CASSQRLASYNEQFF.

The CDR3 loop is CASSYSSAGVTDTQYF. The CDR3 DNA reads TGTGCCAGCAGTTACTCTTCCGCGGGAGTAACAGATACGCAGTATTTT. The V and J genes are TRBV6-2 or TRBV6-3 and TRBJ2-3; the match to TRBD2 covers 7 bases. Trimming cost V 0 bases and J 3 bases; bases outside gene matches: 6. Looked up from germline, CDR1 is MNHEY and CDR2 is SVGEGT. The CDR3 covers 16 residues.

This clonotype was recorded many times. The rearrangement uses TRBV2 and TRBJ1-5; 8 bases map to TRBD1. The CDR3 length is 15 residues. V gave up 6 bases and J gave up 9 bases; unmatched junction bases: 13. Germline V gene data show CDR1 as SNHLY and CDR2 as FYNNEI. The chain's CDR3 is CASSRQGSGDPPQHF. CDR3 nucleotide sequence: TGTGCCAGCAGCAGACAGGGGTCCGGCGATCCGCCCCAGCATTTT.